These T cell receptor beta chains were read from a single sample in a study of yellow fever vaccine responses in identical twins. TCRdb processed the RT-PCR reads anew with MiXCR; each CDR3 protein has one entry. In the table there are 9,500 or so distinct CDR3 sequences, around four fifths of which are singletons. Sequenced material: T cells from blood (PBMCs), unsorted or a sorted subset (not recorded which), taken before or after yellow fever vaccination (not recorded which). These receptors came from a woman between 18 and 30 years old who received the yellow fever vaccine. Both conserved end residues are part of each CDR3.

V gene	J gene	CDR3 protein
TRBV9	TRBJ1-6	CASSVGWVPNSPLHF
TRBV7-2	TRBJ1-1	CASSLANGHTEAFF
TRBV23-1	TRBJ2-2	CASSQLPGRANTGELFF
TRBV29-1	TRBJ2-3	CSANAGTGGRDTQYF
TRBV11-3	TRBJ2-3	CASSLVSGRVTDTQYF
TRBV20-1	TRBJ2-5	CSARDPAGGRTETQYF
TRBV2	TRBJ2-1	CASSVVGAGEQFF
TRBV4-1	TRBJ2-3	CASSQGLGLAGGRNTQYF
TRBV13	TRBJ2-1	CASNNPGQYNEQFF
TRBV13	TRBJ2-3	CASSLGGTGERTDTQYF
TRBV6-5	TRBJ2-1	CASSYSLSGSYNEQFF
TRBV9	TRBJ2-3	CASSSSWSSVDTQYF
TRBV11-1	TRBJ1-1	CASKPIGGAFF
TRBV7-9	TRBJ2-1	CASPGEGVYEQFF
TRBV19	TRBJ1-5	CASSHGLPPQPQHF
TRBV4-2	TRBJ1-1	CASSPRGAGNTEAFF